This paragraph covers one T cell receptor (beta chain) sequence. Its antigen remains unidentified. Within one base of it there is no much larger clone, and no base qualities were kept. The sample comes from a study of T cell repertoires in cytomegalovirus infection (dated by TCRdb to between 2018 and 2020). For the study in its entirety: Because public TCR beta signatures pointed to carriage of CMV infection together with the matching HLA type, the HLA type of each donor mattered for the analysis.

Sequencer: Illumina HiSeq 1500. Using fastp at Q25 and MiXCR, TCRdb reprocessed the public reads and kept productive beta chains. Records with the same CDR3 protein are collapsed into one entry carrying the most frequent genes and DNA. Here the sample has fewer than 200,000 distinct CDR3 sequences; under 25% occur a single time. The top ten clones comprise around 3.1% of the sample. On the study overall, not on this receptor specifically: Cumulative frequency of public TCR beta family members discriminated carriers of CMV infection plus the relevant HLA type in this cohort and an independent 352-donor cohort. The ex vivo response was dominated by HLA-C-restricted CMV-specific TCR beta clonotypes, and the single most frequent clonotype in two of eight donors was supplied by these HLA-C-restricted clonotypes.

Source material: PBMCs. This receptor was obtained from a human donor in good health (CMV status not recorded). Some clones in this sample may be carry-over from other donors' samples.

The CDR3 reads CSATNDRKAGANVLTF. The DNA sequence follows: TGCAGTGCTACTAACGACAGGAAGGCTGGGGCCAACGTCCTGACTTTC. The V gene is TRBV20-1 and the J gene is TRBJ2-6; TRBD1 is possibly the D segment (6 matching bases). Cut back by 4 bases and 2 bases, the V and J ends lie 15 bases apart. Measured from the cysteine to the phenylalanine, the CDR3 is 16 residues long. The kept DNA is CDR3 alone, 48 bases in frame from the first base. CDR1 DFQATT and CDR2 SNEGSKA were looked up in the germline V gene (reference sequence).